This is a list of T cell receptor beta chains from one sample in a study of cytomegalovirus exposure and HLA in healthy donors. Clones were read by immunoSEQ multiplex PCR, and TCRdb kept only the in-frame ones, dropping some. The table records over 55,000 clones, approximately 90% of them present only once. The sample comprised PBMCs. All receptors derive from a man between 18 and 29 years old in good health and CMV-seronegative. The conserved cysteine and the conserved F or W are not part of the CDR3 here. Clone size appears in some rows only: once, few, many, or a class for an expanded clone.

j_call,v_call,clone_size,cdr3_aa
TRBJ1-5,TRBV19,-,ATRPGQVSQPQH
TRBJ2-1,TRBV2,-,ASSVYWSNEQF
TRBJ2-7,TRBV6-5,-,ASRISGASYEQY
TRBJ2-1,TRBV7-2,-,ASSQGAAGYNEQF
TRBJ2-6,TRBV7-9,-,ASSLMRHGANVLT
TRBJ2-7,TRBV4-1,-,ASSQELAGTYEQY
TRBJ2-3,TRBV5-1,-,ASSLLSGRGTDTQY
TRBJ1-3,TRBV6-1,-,ASSEAKDISGNTIY
TRBJ1-5,TRBV6-1,-,ASAGGESQPQH
TRBJ2-7,TRBV27,many,ASSSWDNPYEQY
TRBJ2-7,TRBV18,-,ASSSRKGGGPYEQY
TRBJ2-7,TRBV30,-,AWSKAPPSLYPYEQY
TRBJ2-5,TRBV5-5,once,ASSFDHHSGWTQY
TRBJ2-7,TRBV27,-,ASRPGWGGVYEQY
TRBJ2-5,TRBV19,-,ASSKSYSGGSQETQY
TRBJ2-2,TRBV7-6,-,ASSLVRTLNTGELF
TRBJ2-7,TRBV2,-,ASRDQGHAYEQY
TRBJ2-7,TRBV6-5,-,ASAPGDVGGYEQY
TRBJ2-1,TRBV7-9,-,ASSPNDNEQF
TRBJ2-7,TRBV6-1,-,ASSEGGQGYEQY
TRBJ2-2,TRBV2,-,ASRGGELVAGELF
TRBJ1-5,TRBV19,-,ASSIDLTGRNQPQH
TRBJ2-6,TRBV28,-,ASSNGQATGANVLT
TRBJ1-2,TRBV27,few,ASTSLGGANYGYT
TRBJ1-2,TRBV27,-,ASGRGYGYT
TRBJ2-7,TRBV5-1,-,ASSLSGTRAYEQY
TRBJ2-7,TRBV18,few,ASSPIRWTGRSYEQY
TRBJ2-3,TRBV5-1,-,ASSPGLAGAGGAVDTQY
TRBJ2-5,TRBV5-5,-,ASSLAPSIQETQY
TRBJ2-1,TRBV2,-,ASSETSGSLVVAYNEQF
TRBJ2-7,TRBV11-2,once,ASSGQGYEQY
TRBJ2-3,TRBV29-1,-,SVDGLAGGDTQY
TRBJ2-2,TRBV6-6,-,ASSFGTGWTGELF
TRBJ1-2,TRBV27,-,ASSLTGGYGYT
TRBJ2-7,TRBV18,-,ASSLGTVSYEQY
TRBJ2-3,TRBV5-1,-,ASSRGLTDTQY
TRBJ1-5,TRBV19,-,ASSMVGPEPQH
TRBJ2-1,TRBV5-6,-,ASNPGTLYNEQF
TRBJ2-2,TRBV11-3,-,ASSLAPGLATNTGELF
TRBJ1-1,TRBV9,-,ASSVGGGVNTEAF
TRBJ1-1,TRBV2,-,ASSIQGAGTEAF
TRBJ2-5,TRBV5-1,-,ASSLRSSGRAKDETQY
TRBJ2-7,TRBV14,-,ASSHSGRSHEQY
TRBJ2-1,TRBV10-3,-,AIWDWSYNEQF
TRBJ2-5,TRBV7-2,-,ASSLGTGETQY
TRBJ2-1,TRBV19,-,ASSIRGGAYNEQF
TRBJ1-2,TRBV29-1,-,SVGADYGYT
TRBJ2-1,TRBV7-9,-,ASSLTGVGEQF
TRBJ2-5,TRBV7-7,-,ASSLSGSSETQY